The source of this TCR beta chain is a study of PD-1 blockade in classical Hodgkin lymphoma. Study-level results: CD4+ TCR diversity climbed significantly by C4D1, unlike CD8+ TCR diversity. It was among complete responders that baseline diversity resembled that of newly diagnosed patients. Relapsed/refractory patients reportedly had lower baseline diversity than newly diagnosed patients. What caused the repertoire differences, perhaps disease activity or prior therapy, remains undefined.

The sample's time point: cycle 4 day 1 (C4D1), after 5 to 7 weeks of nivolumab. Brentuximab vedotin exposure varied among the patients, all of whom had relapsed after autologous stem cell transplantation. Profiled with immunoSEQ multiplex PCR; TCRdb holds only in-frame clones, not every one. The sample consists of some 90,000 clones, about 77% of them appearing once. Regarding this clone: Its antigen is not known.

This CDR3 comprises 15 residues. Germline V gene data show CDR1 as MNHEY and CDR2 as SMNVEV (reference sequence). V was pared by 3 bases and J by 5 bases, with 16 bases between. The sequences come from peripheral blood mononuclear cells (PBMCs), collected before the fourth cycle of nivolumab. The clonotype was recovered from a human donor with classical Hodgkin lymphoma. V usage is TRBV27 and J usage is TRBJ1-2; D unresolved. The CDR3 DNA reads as TGTGCCAGCAGTTTTCGACTGCCCTTGCCTTATGGCTACACCTTC. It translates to CASSFRLPLPYGYTF.